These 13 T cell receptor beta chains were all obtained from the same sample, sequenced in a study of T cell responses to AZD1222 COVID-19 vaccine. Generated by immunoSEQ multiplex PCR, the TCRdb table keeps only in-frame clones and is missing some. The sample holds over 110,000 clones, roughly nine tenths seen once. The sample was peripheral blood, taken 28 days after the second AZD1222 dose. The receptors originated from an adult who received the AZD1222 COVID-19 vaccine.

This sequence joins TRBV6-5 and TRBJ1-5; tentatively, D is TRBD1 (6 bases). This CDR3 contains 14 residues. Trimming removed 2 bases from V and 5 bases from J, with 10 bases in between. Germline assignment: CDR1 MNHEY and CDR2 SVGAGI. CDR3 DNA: TGTGCCAGCAGTTACCATAACAGGGATCAGCCCCAGCATTTT. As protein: CASSYHNRDQPQHF.

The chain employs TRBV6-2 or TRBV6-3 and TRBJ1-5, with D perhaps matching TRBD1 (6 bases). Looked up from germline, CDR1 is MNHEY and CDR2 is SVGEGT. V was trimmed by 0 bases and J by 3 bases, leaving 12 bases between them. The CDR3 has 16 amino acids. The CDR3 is CASSYSSRGPNQPQHF. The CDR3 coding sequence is TGTGCCAGCAGTTACTCGTCCAGGGGACCCAATCAGCCCCAGCATTTT.

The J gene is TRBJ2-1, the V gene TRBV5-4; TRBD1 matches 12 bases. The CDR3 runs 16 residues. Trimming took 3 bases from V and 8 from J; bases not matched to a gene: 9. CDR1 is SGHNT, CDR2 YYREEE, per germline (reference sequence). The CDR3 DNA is TGTGCCAGCAGCTCGGGCAGGGACAGGGGGCTTCATGAGCAGTTCTTC. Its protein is CASSSGRDRGLHEQFF.

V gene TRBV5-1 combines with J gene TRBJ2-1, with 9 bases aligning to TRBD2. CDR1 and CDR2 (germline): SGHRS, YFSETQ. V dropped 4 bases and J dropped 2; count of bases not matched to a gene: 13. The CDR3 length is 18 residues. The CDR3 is CASSPEASGTLTYNEQFF. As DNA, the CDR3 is TGCGCCAGCAGCCCGGAGGCTAGCGGGACTCTAACCTACAATGAGCAGTTCTTC. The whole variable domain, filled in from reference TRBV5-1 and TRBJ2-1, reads KAGVTQTPRYLIKTRGQQVTLSCSPISGHRSVSWYQQTPGQGLQFLFEYFSETQRNKGNFPGRFSGRQFSNSRSEMNVSTLELGDSALYLCASSPEASGTLTYNEQFFGPGTRLTVL.

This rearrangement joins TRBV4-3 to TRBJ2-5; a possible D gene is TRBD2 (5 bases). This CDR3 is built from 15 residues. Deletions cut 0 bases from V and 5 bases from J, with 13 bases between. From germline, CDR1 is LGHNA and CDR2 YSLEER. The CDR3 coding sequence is TGCGCCAGCAGCCAAGATTGGGGTAGCGCTGAGACCCAGTACTTC. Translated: CASSQDWGSAETQYF.

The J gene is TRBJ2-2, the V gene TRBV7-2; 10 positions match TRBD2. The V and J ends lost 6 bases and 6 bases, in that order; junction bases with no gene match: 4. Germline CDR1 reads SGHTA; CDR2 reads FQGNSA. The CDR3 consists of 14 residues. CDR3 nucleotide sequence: TGTGCCAGCAGTTGGAGCGGGGGGGCCGGGGAGCTGTTTTTT. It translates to CASSWSGGAGELFF.

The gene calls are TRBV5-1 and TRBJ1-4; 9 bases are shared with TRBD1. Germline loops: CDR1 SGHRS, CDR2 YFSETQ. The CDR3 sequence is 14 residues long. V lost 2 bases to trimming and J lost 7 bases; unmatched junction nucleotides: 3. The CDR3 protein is CASSFRDRAEKLFF. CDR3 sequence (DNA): TGCGCCAGCAGCTTCCGGGACAGGGCTGAAAAACTGTTTTTT.

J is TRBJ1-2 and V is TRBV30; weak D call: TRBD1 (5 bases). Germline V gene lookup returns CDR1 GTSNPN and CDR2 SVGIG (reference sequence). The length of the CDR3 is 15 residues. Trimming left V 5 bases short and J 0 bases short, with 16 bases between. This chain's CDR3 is CAWEYFDRSNYGYTF. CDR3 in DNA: TGTGCCTGGGAGTACTTCGACAGATCTAACTATGGCTACACCTTC.

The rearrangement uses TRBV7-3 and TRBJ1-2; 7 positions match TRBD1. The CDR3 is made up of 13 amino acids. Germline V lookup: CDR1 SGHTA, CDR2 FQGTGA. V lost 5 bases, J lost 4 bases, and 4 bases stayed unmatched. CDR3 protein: CASSQRQGYGYTF. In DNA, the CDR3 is TGTGCCAGCAGCCAGAGACAGGGCTATGGCTACACCTTC.

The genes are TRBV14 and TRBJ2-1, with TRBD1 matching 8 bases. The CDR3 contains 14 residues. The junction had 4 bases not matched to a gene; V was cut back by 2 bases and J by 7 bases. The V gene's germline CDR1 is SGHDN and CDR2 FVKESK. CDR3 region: CASSQLRQGNEQFF. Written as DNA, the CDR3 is TGTGCCAGCAGCCAATTACGACAGGGGAATGAGCAGTTCTTC. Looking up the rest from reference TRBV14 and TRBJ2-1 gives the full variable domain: EAGVTQFPSHSVIEKGQTVTLRCDPISGHDNLYWYRRVMGKEIKFLLHFVKESKQDESGMPNNRFLAERTGGTYSTLKVQPAELEDSGVYFCASSQLRQGNEQFFGPGTRLTVL.

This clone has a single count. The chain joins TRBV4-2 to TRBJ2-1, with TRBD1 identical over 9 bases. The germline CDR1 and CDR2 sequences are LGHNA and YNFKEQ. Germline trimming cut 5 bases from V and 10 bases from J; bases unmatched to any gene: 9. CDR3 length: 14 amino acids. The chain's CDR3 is CASSAPGQGNEQFF. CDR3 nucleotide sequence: TGTGCCAGCAGCGCCCCGGGACAGGGTAACGAGCAGTTCTTC.

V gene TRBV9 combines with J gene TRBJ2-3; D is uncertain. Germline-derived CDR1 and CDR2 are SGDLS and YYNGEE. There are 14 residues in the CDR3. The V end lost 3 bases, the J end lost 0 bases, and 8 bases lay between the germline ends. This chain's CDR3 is CASSADQSTDTQYF. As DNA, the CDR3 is TGTGCCAGCAGCGCCGACCAGAGCACAGATACGCAGTATTTT.

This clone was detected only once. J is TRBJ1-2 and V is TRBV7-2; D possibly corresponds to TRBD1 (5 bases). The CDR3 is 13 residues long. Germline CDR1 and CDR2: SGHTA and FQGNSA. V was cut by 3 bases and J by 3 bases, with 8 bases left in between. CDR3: CASSLGRDYGYTF. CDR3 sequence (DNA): TGTGCCAGCAGCTTGGGCAGGGACTATGGCTACACCTTC.